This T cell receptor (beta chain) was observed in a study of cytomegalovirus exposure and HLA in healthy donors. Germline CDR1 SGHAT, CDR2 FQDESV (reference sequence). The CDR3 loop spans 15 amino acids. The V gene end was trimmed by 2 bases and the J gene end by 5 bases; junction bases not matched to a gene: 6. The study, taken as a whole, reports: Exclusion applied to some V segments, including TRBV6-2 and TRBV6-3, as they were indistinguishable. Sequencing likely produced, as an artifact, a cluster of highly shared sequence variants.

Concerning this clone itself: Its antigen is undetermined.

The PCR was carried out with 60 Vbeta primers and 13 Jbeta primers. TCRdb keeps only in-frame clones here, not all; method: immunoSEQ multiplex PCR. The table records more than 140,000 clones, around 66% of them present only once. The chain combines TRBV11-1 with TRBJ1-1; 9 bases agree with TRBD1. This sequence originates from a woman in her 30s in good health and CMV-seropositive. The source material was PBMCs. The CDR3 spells CASSLMGQGGTEAFF. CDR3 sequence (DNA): TGTGCCAGCAGCTTAATGGGACAGGGAGGAACTGAAGCTTTCTTT.